Listed here is a single T cell receptor (beta chain). This entry belongs to a study of T cell responses to AZD1222 COVID-19 vaccine. Sequencing was performed with immunoSEQ multiplex PCR; in TCRdb, only in-frame clones are kept and a portion is missing. This table has 80,000 to 100,000 clones, roughly 87% appearing once. Per germline, CDR1 MNHNY and CDR2 SVGAGI (reference sequence). CDR3 length: 17 residues. Trimming stripped 5 bases from V and 0 bases from J, with 17 bases between. This clonotype was obtained from an adult in good health. The sample here was peripheral blood, taken on day 0 of AZD1222 vaccination. V gene TRBV6-6 combines with J gene TRBJ1-3, with a tentative D call TRBD1 (6 bases). The CDR3 bases are TGTGCCAGCAGTCCTCTAGGACAGATCCGCTCTGGAAACACCATATATTTT. Translating it yields CASSPLGQIRSGNTIYF.